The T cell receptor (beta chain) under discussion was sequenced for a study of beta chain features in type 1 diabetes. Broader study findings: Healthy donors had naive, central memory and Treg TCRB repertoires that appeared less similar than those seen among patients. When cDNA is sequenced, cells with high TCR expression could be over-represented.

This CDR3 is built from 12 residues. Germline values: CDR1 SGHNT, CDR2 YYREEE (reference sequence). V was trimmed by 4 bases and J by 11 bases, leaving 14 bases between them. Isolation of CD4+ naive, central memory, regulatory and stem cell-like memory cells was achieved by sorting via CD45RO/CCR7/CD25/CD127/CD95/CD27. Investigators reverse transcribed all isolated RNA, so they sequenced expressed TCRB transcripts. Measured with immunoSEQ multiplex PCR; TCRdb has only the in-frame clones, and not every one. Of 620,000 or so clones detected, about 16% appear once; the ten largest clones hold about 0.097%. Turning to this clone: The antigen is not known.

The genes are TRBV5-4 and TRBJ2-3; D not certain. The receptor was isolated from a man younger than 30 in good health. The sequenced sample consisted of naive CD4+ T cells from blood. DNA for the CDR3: TGTGCCAGCAGCCCGCCTAGAGAGAAGCAGTATTTT. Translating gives CASSPPREKQYF.